This passage covers 14 T cell receptor beta chains from one sample sequenced in a study of T cells after yellow fever vaccination. One entry per CDR3 protein results from TCRdb running MiXCR on the 5' RACE reads. The data contain roughly 340,000 distinct CDR3 sequences, about 4% of them singletons. This specimen consisted of PBMCs, obtained 5 days after the yellow fever booster vaccination. These receptor sequences come from a man aged 18-30 years who received the YFV17D yellow fever vaccine.

The chain combines TRBV7-8 with TRBJ2-7; tentative D call: TRBD2 (7 bases). Germline CDR1 and CDR2: SGHVS and FQNEAQ. The CDR3 loop spans 15 amino acids. Trimming left V 5 bases short and J 6 bases short, with 20 bases between. CDR3 loop: CASSPRRGGATEQYF. In DNA form, the CDR3 reads TGTGCCAGCAGCCCGAGGAGGGGGGGCGCGACCGAGCAGTACTTC.

Ten or more counts support this clonotype. The V and J genes are TRBV6-5 and TRBJ1-1; D gene uncertain. There are 14 residues in the CDR3. The germline CDR1 and CDR2 sequences are MNHEY and SVGAGI. The V end lost 4 bases, the J end lost 2 bases, and 11 bases lay between the germline ends. This chain's CDR3 is CASSSRGSNTEAFF. The CDR3 nucleotides are TGTGCCAGCAGTTCCCGGGGTTCAAACACTGAAGCTTTCTTT.

This clonotype has ten or more counts. The CDR3 protein is CASSPDRGNSPLHF. CDR3 nucleotide sequence: TGTGCCAGCTCGCCTGACAGGGGGAATTCACCCCTCCACTTT. The chain combines TRBV18 with TRBJ1-6; 9 nucleotides align to TRBD1. The CDR3 runs 14 residues. The J segment lost 7 bases and the V segment lost 6 bases, leaving 4 bases of the junction unmatched. CDR1 and CDR2 (germline): KGHSH, LQKENI.

J is TRBJ1-3 and V is TRBV7-3; D is undetermined. Germline CDR1 SGHTA, CDR2 FQGTGA. Trimming removed 5 bases from V and 0 bases from J, with 14 bases in between. CDR3 length: 16 residues. The CDR3 loop is CASSPGPTSSGNTIYF. The DNA for the CDR3 is TGTGCCAGCAGCCCCGGACCGACGAGCTCTGGAAACACCATATATTTT.

The sample holds a few counts of this clonotype. This chain joins TRBV7-2 and TRBJ1-1; 7 bases are shared with TRBD1. CDR3 length: 15 residues. J was trimmed by 4 bases and V by 5 bases; bases with no gene match: 10. The germline gives CDR1 SGHTA, CDR2 FQGNSA. The CDR3 DNA follows: TGTGCCAGCAGCATGTTGACAGGGTTTGGCACTGAAGCTTTCTTT. It specifies CASSMLTGFGTEAFF.

The sample holds many counts of this clonotype. J is TRBJ1-1 and V is TRBV5-4; D is unclear. V lost 0 bases, J lost 1 base, and 7 bases lay in between. CDR1 SGHNT and CDR2 YYREEE come from the germline V gene (reference sequence). The CDR3 spans 14 residues. The CDR3 is CASSLVATNTEAFF. The DNA of the CDR3 is TGTGCCAGCAGCTTGGTGGCCACGAACACTGAAGCTTTCTTT. The variable domain in full, completed from reference TRBV5-4 and TRBJ1-1, reads ETGVTQSPTHLIKTRGQQVTLRCSSQSGHNTVSWYQQALGQGPQFIFQYYREEENGRGNFPPRFSGLQFPNYSSELNVNALELDDSALYLCASSLVATNTEAFFGQGTRLTVV.

The chain joins TRBV5-5 to TRBJ2-1, with 7 nucleotides matching TRBD1. The V gene end was trimmed by 4 bases and the J gene end by 8 bases; junction bases not matched to a gene: 15. The germline gives CDR1 SGHKS, CDR2 YYEKEE (reference sequence). The CDR3 runs 16 residues. CDR3 sequence (DNA): TGTGCCAGCAGCGGGGACAGTGTTCGCCCCCAGGATGAGCAGTTCTTC. It is translated as CASSGDSVRPQDEQFF. Using reference TRBV5-5 and TRBJ2-1 for the parts outside the CDR3, the full variable domain is DAGVTQSPTHLIKTRGQQVTLRCSPISGHKSVSWYQQVLGQGPQFIFQYYEKEERGRGNFPDRFSARQFPNYSSELNVNALLLGDSALYLCASSGDSVRPQDEQFFGPGTRLTVL.

This clonotype was picked up many times. CDR3: CATTGPNGGYSTEAFF. CDR3 nucleotide sequence: TGTGCCACCACGGGTCCAAACGGGGGGTATAGCACTGAAGCTTTCTTT. The rearrangement joins TRBV18 to TRBJ1-1; possibly TRBD1 for D (5 bases). The CDR3 contains 16 residues. The germline gives CDR1 KGHSH, CDR2 LQKENI. Trimming left V 10 bases short and J 4 bases short, with 25 bases between.

The chain is built from TRBV7-2 and TRBJ1-5; D may be TRBD1 (5 bases). The germline V and J ends were trimmed by 5 bases and 5 bases, with 16 bases remaining between them. The CDR3 spans 15 residues. Germline assignment: CDR1 SGHTA and CDR2 FQGNSA. The CDR3 region has the DNA TGTGCCAGCAGCACCGGGAGCGGGGGGTATCAGCCCCAGCATTTT. Translated: CASSTGSGGYQPQHF.

The chain couples TRBV2 to TRBJ2-4; possibly TRBD2 for D (5 bases). CDR1 and CDR2 (germline): SNHLY, FYNNEI. V was shortened by 4 bases and J by 8 bases, with 6 bases between the two germline ends. This CDR3 is 11 amino acids long. This CDR3 reads CASSVRDIQYF. The CDR3 DNA is TGTGCCAGCAGTGTGCGGGACATTCAGTACTTC. Complete variable domain (other parts from reference TRBV2 and TRBJ2-4): EPEVTQTPSHQVTQMGQEVILRCVPISNHLYFYWYRQILGQKVEFLVSFYNNEISEKSEIFDDQFSVERPDGSNFTLKIRSTKLEDSAMYFCASSVRDIQYFGAGTRLSVL.

This clonotype was counted at least ten times. The gene calls are TRBV11-2 and TRBJ2-7; D possibly matches TRBD1 or TRBD2 (5 bases each). V was pared by 10 bases and J by 1 base, with 14 bases between. Germline V gene sequence: CDR1 SGHAT, CDR2 FQNNGV. The CDR3 runs 13 residues. The DNA of the CDR3 is TGTGCCACCTCATCGGGGCTTTCCTACGAGCAGTACGTC. Its translation is CATSSGLSYEQYV.

As regards this clonotype: An end of the junction does not agree with germline; a read error may underlie this. The CDR3 coding sequence is TGTGCCTGCAGCACTAGCTATAGCAATCAGCCCCAGCATTTT. Translation gives CACSTSYSNQPQHF. The gene calls are TRBV7-9 and TRBJ1-5; D uncertain. The CDR3 is 14 amino acids. Germline-derived CDR1 and CDR2 are SEHNR and FQNEAQ (reference sequence).

This rearrangement joins TRBV18 to TRBJ2-2; no clear D gene. V dropped 5 bases and J dropped 1 base, with 8 bases sitting between them. This CDR3 comprises 14 residues. Germline V gene data show CDR1 as KGHSH and CDR2 as LQKENI. The chain's CDR3 is CASSVRQNTGELFF. The CDR3 nucleotides are TGTGCCAGCTCAGTCAGACAGAACACCGGGGAGCTGTTTTTT.

This clonotype was seen a handful of times. The V gene is TRBV7-9, the J gene TRBJ1-1; D is possibly TRBD1 (5 bases). The CDR3 has 14 amino acids. Germline V gene data show CDR1 as SEHNR and CDR2 as FQNEAQ (reference sequence). V lost 5 bases and J lost 0, with 10 bases in between. CDR3 protein: CASSAPGLNTEAFF. CDR3 sequence (DNA): TGTGCCAGCAGCGCTCCAGGGTTGAACACTGAAGCTTTCTTT. The complete variable domain, with remaining parts taken from reference TRBV7-9 and TRBJ1-1, reads DTGVSQNPRHKITKRGQNVTFRCDPISEHNRLYWYRQTLGQGPEFLTYFQNEAQLEKSRLLSDRFSAERPKGSFSTLEIQRTEQGDSAMYLCASSAPGLNTEAFFGQGTRLTVV.